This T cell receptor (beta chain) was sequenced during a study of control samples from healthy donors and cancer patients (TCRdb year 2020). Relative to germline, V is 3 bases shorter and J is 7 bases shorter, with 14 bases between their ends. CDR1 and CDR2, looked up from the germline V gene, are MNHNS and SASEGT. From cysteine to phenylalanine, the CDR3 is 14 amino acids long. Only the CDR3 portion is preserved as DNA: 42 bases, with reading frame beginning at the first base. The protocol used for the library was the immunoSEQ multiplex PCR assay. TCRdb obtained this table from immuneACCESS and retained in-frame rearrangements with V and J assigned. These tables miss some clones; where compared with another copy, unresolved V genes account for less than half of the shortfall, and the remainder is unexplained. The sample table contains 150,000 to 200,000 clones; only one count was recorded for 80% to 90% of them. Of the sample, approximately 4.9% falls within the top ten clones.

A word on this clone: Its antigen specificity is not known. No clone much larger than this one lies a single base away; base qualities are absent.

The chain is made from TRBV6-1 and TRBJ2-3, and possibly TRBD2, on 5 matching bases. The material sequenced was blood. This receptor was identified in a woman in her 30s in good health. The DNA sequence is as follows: TGTGCCAGCAGTGATCCTCAGAGAGGGAATACGCAGTATTTT. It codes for CASSDPQRGNTQYF.